Below are 31 T cell receptor beta chains sequenced from a single sample in a study of blood T cell repertoires in COVID-19. Some clones are missing from TCRdb's copy, which holds only in-frame ones; the method was immunoSEQ multiplex PCR. Of about 270,000 clones detected, 80% to 90% appear once; the ten largest clones hold approximately 12%. The sample taken for sequencing was peripheral blood. Receptors originate from a woman in her thirties with COVID-19, enrolled during active disease.

The V call is TRBV3-1 (or the pseudogene TRBV3-2), the J call TRBJ1-3; a weak D match, TRBD1 (6 bases). V was trimmed by 3 bases and J by 0 bases, leaving 9 bases between them. Germline assignment: CDR1 LGHDT and CDR2 YNNKEL (reference sequence). This CDR3 is 15 amino acids long. CDR3 coding DNA: TGTGCCAGCAGCCACGGGACACGCTCTGGAAACACCATATATTTT. Its protein is CASSHGTRSGNTIYF.

This clone was observed a handful of times. V is TRBV19 and J is TRBJ2-1; 11 nucleotides line up with TRBD2. Germline assignment: CDR1 LNHDA and CDR2 SQIVND (reference sequence). The CDR3 has 15 residues. Germline trimming cut 10 bases from V and 7 bases from J; bases unmatched to any gene: 12. The CDR3 bases are TGTGCCACTTCTCCGACTAGCGGGGTATGGAATGAGCAGTTCTTC. As protein: CATSPTSGVWNEQFF.

The chain joins TRBV11-2 to TRBJ1-2, with D perhaps matching TRBD1 (5 bases). CDR3 size: 14 residues. Germline loops: CDR1 SGHAT, CDR2 FQNNGV. Trimming cost V 4 bases and J 7 bases, with 16 bases left between them. CDR3 sequence (DNA): TGTGCCAGCAGCTGGAGCGGGGGAGGTATTGGCTACACCTTC. This gives the protein CASSWSGGGIGYTF.

The rearrangement links TRBV3-1 (or the pseudogene TRBV3-2) to TRBJ2-1; D may be TRBD1 (6 bases). Germline-derived CDR1 and CDR2 are LGHDT and YNNKEL (reference sequence). The CDR3 sequence is 14 residues long. The V and J ends lost 0 bases and 8 bases respectively, with 11 bases between them. Here the CDR3 reads CASSQDQGMDEQFF. CDR3 DNA: TGTGCCAGCAGCCAAGATCAGGGGATGGATGAGCAGTTCTTC.

The chain recombines TRBV5-4 with TRBJ2-5, with TRBD1 as a possible D gene (6 bases). V lost 4 bases and J lost 4, with 11 bases in between. CDR1 is SGHNT, CDR2 YYREEE, per germline (reference sequence). The CDR3 spans 13 residues. The CDR3, as DNA: TGTGCCAGCAGCAGAGACAGGCTAGAGACCCAGTACTTC. Translating gives CASSRDRLETQYF.

This chain joins TRBV27 and TRBJ2-1; D is unclear. CDR1 is MNHEY and CDR2 is SMNVEV in the germline V gene (reference sequence). The CDR3 is 16 residues long. Trimming took 4 bases from V and 0 from J, leaving 13 bases between them. The CDR3 coding sequence is TGTGCCAGCAGTTCCAGACTGTCAAGCTCCTACAATGAGCAGTTCTTC. Translating gives CASSSRLSSSYNEQFF.

The V call is TRBV6-5, the J call TRBJ2-7; no clear D. Germline values: CDR1 MNHEY, CDR2 SVGAGI. CDR3 length equals 13 residues. V was shortened by 6 bases and J by 0 bases, with 9 bases between the two germline ends. This chain's CDR3 is CASRTRPSYEQYF. The CDR3 region has the DNA TGTGCCAGCAGGACAAGGCCCTCCTACGAGCAGTACTTC.

The table lists this clone with a count of one. The rearrangement joins TRBV4-1 to TRBJ1-1; weak D call: TRBD1 (5 bases). CDR1 and CDR2 from the germline V gene are MGHRA and YSYEKL. V was shortened by 0 bases and J by 10 bases, with 12 bases between the two germline ends. This CDR3 is 13 amino acids long. The chain's CDR3 is CASSQDRGTRAFF. DNA of the CDR3: TGCGCCAGCAGCCAAGATCGGGGGACTCGAGCTTTCTTT.

Details on this clone: Other DNA sequences from this sample encode an identical CDR3 as well. The chain combines TRBV5-1 with TRBJ2-1; 8 nucleotides line up with TRBD2. Germline V gene sequence: CDR1 SGHRS, CDR2 YFSETQ. Unmatched junction bases numbered 3, after V lost 4 bases and J lost 0 bases. CDR3 length equals 15 residues. For the CDR3, the DNA is TGCGCCAGCAGCGGCGGGGGGAGCTCCTACAATGAGCAGTTCTTC. This sequence encodes CASSGGGSSYNEQFF. The full variable domain, its missing parts supplied by reference TRBV5-1 and TRBJ2-1, is KAGVTQTPRYLIKTRGQQVTLSCSPISGHRSVSWYQQTPGQGLQFLFEYFSETQRNKGNFPGRFSGRQFSNSRSEMNVSTLELGDSALYLCASSGGGSSYNEQFFGPGTRLTVL.

This sequence joins TRBV27 and TRBJ1-2, with 8 nucleotides matching TRBD1. Losses at the gene ends were 1 base for V and 6 bases for J; bases not matched to a gene: 1. CDR3 length: 13 amino acids. CDR1 is MNHEY, CDR2 SMNVEV, per germline (reference sequence). CDR3: CASSLLTGDGYTF. CDR3 bases: TGTGCCAGCAGTTTATTGACAGGGGATGGCTACACCTTC.

V usage is TRBV5-6 and J usage is TRBJ2-3; TRBD1 matches at 8 bases. Germline assignment: CDR1 SGHDT and CDR2 YYEEEE. V gave up 4 bases and J gave up 3 bases; unmatched junction bases: 7. The CDR3 is made up of 15 amino acids. The CDR3 coding sequence is TGTGCCAGCAGCCCCGGACAGGGCGGAACAGATACGCAGTATTTT. It specifies CASSPGQGGTDTQYF.

The V and J genes are TRBV14 and TRBJ2-7; 12 nucleotides align to TRBD2. V was clipped by 4 bases and J by 4 bases; unmatched bases: 2. This CDR3 is 14 amino acids long. Germline CDR1 reads SGHDN; CDR2 reads FVKESK. The CDR3, as DNA: TGTGCCAGCAGCCCACTAGCGGGGGGATACGAGCAGTACTTC. Protein sequence: CASSPLAGGYEQYF.

V usage is TRBV7-9 and J usage is TRBJ2-1; 10 nucleotides line up with TRBD2. The germline V gene has CDR1 SEHNR and CDR2 FQNEAQ (reference sequence). CDR3 length: 16 amino acids. Trimming cost V 1 base and J 5 bases; bases outside gene matches: 5. DNA for the CDR3: TGTGCCAGCAGCTTAGAGACTAGCGGGTTCCACAATGAGCAGTTCTTC. As protein: CASSLETSGFHNEQFF.

The CDR3 DNA is TGTGCCAGCAGCCGGGTAGGGGAGGGACTCACAGATACGCAGTATTTT. Encoded protein: CASSRVGEGLTDTQYF. The gene calls are TRBV13 and TRBJ2-3, with 7 positions matching TRBD2. V lost 5 bases and J lost 2; bases outside the gene matches: 10. CDR1 and CDR2 from the germline V gene are PRHDT and FYEKMQ (reference sequence). This CDR3 has 16 amino acids.

This clone was seen just once. The V gene is TRBV6-5, the J gene TRBJ1-5; TRBD1 is a possible D gene (6 bases). Trimming left V 6 bases short and J 2 bases short, with 11 bases between. Germline V CDR1 and CDR2: MNHEY, SVGAGI. This CDR3 contains 14 residues. The CDR3 DNA is TGTGCCAGCAGACAGGGTTTTGGCAATCAGCCCCAGCATTTT. Translation: CASRQGFGNQPQHF.

The chain couples TRBV14 to TRBJ2-5; 8 positions match TRBD1. CDR3 length: 15 amino acids. V gave up 4 bases and J gave up 2 bases; unmatched junction bases: 6. Germline loops: CDR1 SGHDN, CDR2 FVKESK. For the CDR3, the DNA is TGTGCCAGCAGCCTCCTGGACAGGGATCAAGAGACCCAGTACTTC. Translating gives CASSLLDRDQETQYF.

The gene calls are TRBV28 and TRBJ2-5; D may be TRBD2 (6 bases). With 5 bases removed from V and 5 bases from J, the gap between germline ends came to 6 bases. This CDR3 is built from 11 residues. Germline lookup yields CDR1 MDHEN and CDR2 SYDVKM. CDR3 sequence reads: CASSGGETQYF. DNA of the CDR3: TGTGCCAGCAGTGGGGGGGAGACCCAGTACTTC.

The rearrangement uses TRBV7-9 and TRBJ2-3, with D maybe TRBD2 (5 bases). This CDR3 contains 16 residues. The V gene's germline CDR1 is SEHNR and CDR2 FQNEAQ (reference sequence). Trimming shortened V by 5 bases and J by 2 bases, and 17 bases separated the two germline ends. This chain's CDR3 is CASSPEGGEFTDTQYF. In DNA, the CDR3 is TGTGCCAGCAGCCCCGAGGGTGGAGAATTCACAGATACGCAGTATTTT.

The CDR3 loop reads CASTPLAGVTDTQYF. The CDR3 DNA reads as TGTGCCAGTACCCCTCTAGCGGGGGTCACAGATACGCAGTATTTT. The rearrangement uses TRBV19 and TRBJ2-3; 10 nucleotides align to TRBD2. This CDR3 has 15 amino acids. Germline-derived CDR1 and CDR2 are LNHDA and SQIVND (reference sequence). Trimming took 7 bases from V and 2 from J; bases not matched to a gene: 6.

The chain combines TRBV7-2 with TRBJ2-2; D ambiguous. The V end lost 2 bases, the J end lost 4 bases, and 11 bases lay between the germline ends. Germline CDR1 and CDR2: SGHTA and FQGNSA. This CDR3 contains 15 residues. CDR3 protein: CASSLHGDFTGELFF. As DNA, the CDR3 is TGTGCCAGCAGCTTACACGGAGATTTCACCGGGGAGCTGTTTTTT.

Worth noting for this clone: Other DNA sequences in the sample encode the same CDR3. V gene TRBV7-9 combines with J gene TRBJ2-7, with TRBD1 matching 10 bases. This CDR3 is built from 14 residues. V was clipped by 5 bases and J by 4 bases; unmatched bases: 5. CDR1 and CDR2 (germline): SEHNR, FQNEAQ (reference sequence). CDR3 sequence (DNA): TGTGCCAGCAGCAGGGACAGGGGACCTTACGAGCAGTACTTC. The encoded protein is CASSRDRGPYEQYF.

The CDR3 loop is CTSSHAWGLAGGCTGELFF. The CDR3 nucleotides read TGCACCAGCAGCCACGCCTGGGGACTAGCGGGGGGGTGCACCGGGGAGCTGTTTTTT. The chain uses TRBV1 and TRBJ2-2; no DNA check was done on the table's D call, TRBD2. TRBV1 represents a pseudogene. This CDR3 comprises 19 residues.

This chain connects TRBV4-1 to TRBJ2-3; 13 bases are a match to TRBD2. The CDR3 has 15 residues. J gave up 4 bases and V 8 bases, and 6 bases lay outside the gene matches. The V gene's germline CDR1 is MGHRA and CDR2 YSYEKL. The CDR3 coding sequence is TGCGCCAGCCGAGGACTAGCGGGGGTGGCAGATACGCAGTATTTT. It specifies CASRGLAGVADTQYF.

This clone was observed a single time. The chain links TRBV19 to TRBJ2-1, with 9 nucleotides matching TRBD1. This CDR3 contains 14 residues. From germline, CDR1 is LNHDA and CDR2 SQIVND (reference sequence). Trimming cost V 7 bases and J 10 bases; bases outside gene matches: 11. CDR3: CASTSGDRDPEQFF. The CDR3 DNA follows: TGTGCCAGTACCTCGGGGGACAGGGATCCGGAGCAGTTCTTC. The full variable domain, rest sourced from reference TRBV19 and TRBJ2-1, is DGGITQSPKYLFRKEGQNVTLSCEQNLNHDAMYWYRQDPGQGLRLIYYSQIVNDFQKGDIAEGYSVSREKKESFPLTVTSAQKNPTAFYLCASTSGDRDPEQFFGPGTRLTVL.

The V and J genes are TRBV19 and TRBJ2-7, with 9 bases identical to TRBD1. This CDR3 spans 18 amino acids. J gave up 7 bases and V 4 bases, and 20 bases lay outside the gene matches. Germline V CDR1 and CDR2: LNHDA, SQIVND (reference sequence). The DNA for the CDR3 is TGTGCCAGTAGTACCGCATCGACCGGGACAGGGTCTAGGGGTGAGCAGTACTTC. This sequence encodes CASSTASTGTGSRGEQYF.

This chain uses TRBV9 with TRBJ2-2; the match to TRBD2 covers 11 bases. Germline assignment: CDR1 SGDLS and CDR2 YYNGEE. There are 16 residues in the CDR3. V lost 5 bases, J lost 1 base, and 4 bases stayed unmatched. As DNA, the CDR3 is TGTGCCAGCAGACCGACTAGCGGGGTGAACACCGGGGAGCTGTTTTTT. Amino acids: CASRPTSGVNTGELFF.

This chain joins TRBV18 and TRBJ1-2; 10 nucleotides match TRBD1. Germline lookup yields CDR1 KGHSH and CDR2 LQKENI. The CDR3 spans 15 residues. With 3 bases clipped from V and 7 bases from J, the junction kept 8 bases outside the gene matches. The CDR3 DNA is TGTGCCAGCTCACCCCTGGACAGGGGGTCTCTTGGCTACACCTTC. This gives the protein CASSPLDRGSLGYTF.

This sequence joins TRBV23-1 and TRBJ2-1; no definite D call. TRBV23-1 qualifies as an ORF whose function is uncertain. The V and J ends lost 11 bases and 12 bases respectively, with 11 bases between them. This CDR3 has 9 amino acids. The CDR3 region is CASGRGQFF. The CDR3 DNA follows: TGCGCCTCTGGCCGTGGGCAGTTCTTC.

Written as DNA, the CDR3 is TGTGCCAGCAGCCCCGGGACTAGCAATGGCTACGAGCAGTACTTC. It specifies CASSPGTSNGYEQYF. The genes are TRBV28 and TRBJ2-7; 9 bases align to TRBD2. This CDR3 region has 15 residues. CDR1 MDHEN and CDR2 SYDVKM come from the germline V gene. J lost 3 bases, V lost 6 bases, and 9 bases had no gene match.

For this clone: Within the sample, other DNA sequences also encode this same CDR3. V is TRBV7-2 and J is TRBJ2-7; 8 positions agree with TRBD2. Germline assignment: CDR1 SGHTA and CDR2 FQGNSA. The CDR3 totals 14 residues. J lost 0 bases, V lost 4 bases, and 2 bases had no gene match. The CDR3 region is CASSSGGSSYEQYF. The CDR3 DNA is TGTGCCAGCAGCTCGGGGGGGAGCTCCTACGAGCAGTACTTC.

The rearrangement uses TRBV5-1 and TRBJ1-2; 8 nucleotides match TRBD1. The CDR3 sequence is 15 residues long. CDR1 and CDR2 (germline): SGHRS, YFSETQ. The junction had 7 bases not matched to a gene; V was cut back by 2 bases and J by 4 bases. The CDR3 loop reads CASSFQGAGGYGYTF. The CDR3 DNA reads as TGCGCCAGCAGCTTCCAGGGGGCCGGTGGCTATGGCTACACCTTC.